The entry that follows covers one T cell receptor (beta chain) sequence. Its antigen is undetermined. This CDR3 contains 15 residues. CDR1 is KGHSH and CDR2 is LQKENI in the germline V gene. V shed 5 bases, J shed 7 bases, and the junction held 9 bases outside the gene matches. The source of the sample is a study of cytomegalovirus exposure and HLA in healthy donors. This PCR relied on a set of 60 Vbeta primers and 13 Jbeta primers. Produced via immunoSEQ multiplex PCR; TCRdb's table is partial and in-frame only. This table lists fewer than 130,000 clones. Regarding the study as a whole: CMV serostatus was the only immune exposure information that was available.

J is TRBJ1-1 and V is TRBV18; TRBD1 aligns across 11 bases. The sequencing input was PBMCs. This TCR was sampled from a man between 50 and 59 years old in good health and CMV-seronegative. The CDR3: CASSAPGQGDLEAFF. The CDR3, as DNA: TGTGCCAGCTCAGCTCCGGGACAGGGGGACCTTGAAGCTTTCTTT.